The 32 T cell receptor beta chains reported below all come from one sample, sequenced in a study of cytomegalovirus exposure and HLA in healthy donors. The PCR was carried out with 60 Vbeta primers and 13 Jbeta primers. TCRdb keeps only in-frame clones here, not all; method: immunoSEQ multiplex PCR. The sample has over 150,000 clones, roughly 78% seen once. Sequencing was done on a sample of PBMCs. The receptor source for this set is a woman in her fifties or sixties in good health and CMV-seropositive.

The genes are TRBV2 and TRBJ2-6, with D possibly being TRBD2 (6 bases). Trimming took 6 bases from V and 0 from J, leaving 6 bases between them. This CDR3 has 14 amino acids. CDR1 and CDR2 (germline): SNHLY, FYNNEI. The CDR3 nucleotides read TGTGCCAGCAGCGGGGGCTCTGGGGCCAACGTCCTGACTTTC. This sequence encodes CASSGGSGANVLTF.

The V call is TRBV18, the J call TRBJ1-4, with 8 positions matching TRBD1. CDR1 KGHSH and CDR2 LQKENI come from the germline V gene. Germline trimming cut 1 base from V and 8 bases from J; bases unmatched to any gene: 6. The CDR3 is made up of 15 amino acids. CDR3 loop: CASSPREGQEEKLFF. CDR3 DNA: TGTGCCAGCTCACCACGAGAGGGACAGGAGGAAAAACTGTTTTTT.

This clone has just one count. This chain connects TRBV5-1 to TRBJ1-3, with D perhaps TRBD1 (6 bases). This CDR3 region has 14 residues. V lost 0 bases, J lost 4 bases, and 8 bases lay in between. Germline lookup yields CDR1 SGHRS and CDR2 YFSETQ. The CDR3 sequence: CASSLAGDGNTIYF. CDR3 nucleotide sequence: TGCGCCAGCAGCTTGGCAGGGGACGGAAACACCATATATTTT.

The chain employs TRBV5-6 and TRBJ2-5; D possibly corresponds to TRBD1 (5 bases). The J call is uncertain, as TRBJ2-7 better fits the DNA end. The CDR3 length is 14 residues. The germline CDR1 and CDR2 sequences are SGHDT and YYEEEE. The CDR3 coding sequence is TGTGCCAGCAGCTTGGCCAGACAGTCCTACGAGCAGTACTTC. This gives the protein CASSLARQSYEQYF.

The chain couples TRBV25-1 to TRBJ1-6, with D uncertain. V gave up 7 bases and J gave up 10 bases, with 14 bases separating them. The germline V gene has CDR1 MGHDK and CDR2 SYGVNS. This CDR3 has 13 amino acids. The CDR3 region has the DNA TGTGCCAGCACCGTGGGAGGACGCTCACCCCTCCACTTT. Translation gives CASTVGGRSPLHF.

This chain uses TRBV2 with TRBJ2-1; TRBD1 matches 8 bases. The CDR3 is made up of 13 amino acids. V lost 5 bases and J lost 8; bases outside the gene matches: 5. The germline gives CDR1 SNHLY, CDR2 FYNNEI. The CDR3 region is CASSKDREDEQFF. The CDR3 nucleotides read TGTGCCAGCAGTAAGGACAGGGAGGATGAGCAGTTCTTC.

This chain uses TRBV4-2 with TRBJ2-3; 7 nucleotides match TRBD1. After removal of 0 bases from V and 2 bases from J, the junction contained 8 bases not matched to a gene. Germline loops: CDR1 LGHNA, CDR2 YNFKEQ. CDR3 length: 17 amino acids. The CDR3 nucleotides are TGTGCCAGCAGCCAAGAAATCAGGGACAGATCCACAGATACGCAGTATTTT. It specifies CASSQEIRDRSTDTQYF.

This clone was seen once. The V call is TRBV7-9, the J call TRBJ2-3, with D tentatively TRBD2 (5 bases). This CDR3 spans 16 amino acids. V was trimmed by 2 bases and J by 2 bases, leaving 14 bases between them. Germline loops: CDR1 SEHNR, CDR2 FQNEAQ (reference sequence). CDR3 sequence: CASSLIMTGFTDTQYF. CDR3 coding DNA: TGTGCCAGCAGCTTAATTATGACGGGATTCACAGATACGCAGTATTTT.

This chain uses TRBV30 with TRBJ1-2; 8 nucleotides align to TRBD1. This CDR3 spans 13 amino acids. Germline CDR1 reads GTSNPN; CDR2 reads SVGIG (reference sequence). The V segment lost 1 base and the J segment 7 bases; nucleotides outside the gene matches: 5. This CDR3 is CAWSGTGPPGYTF. The CDR3 DNA follows: TGTGCCTGGAGTGGGACAGGGCCTCCTGGCTACACCTTC.

The genes are TRBV2 and TRBJ1-1; D unresolved. Trimming cost V 7 bases and J 8 bases, with 20 bases left between them. Germline V gene data show CDR1 as SNHLY and CDR2 as FYNNEI. This CDR3 comprises 14 residues. The CDR3 region has the DNA TGTGCCAGCAAGGTTTATTCGGGAGACCAAGAAGCTTTCTTT. Encoded protein: CASKVYSGDQEAFF.

The chain is built from TRBV9 and TRBJ2-3; D may be TRBD1 (6 bases). The CDR3 covers 16 residues. Germline CDR1 reads SGDLS; CDR2 reads YYNGEE. V was trimmed by 0 bases and J by 8 bases, leaving 19 bases between them. DNA for the CDR3: TGTGCCAGCAGCGTAGGGCTTAGGGGGATGGCGGGTACGCAGTATTTT. Protein product: CASSVGLRGMAGTQYF. The full variable domain, completed using reference TRBV9 and TRBJ2-3, is DSGVTQTPKHLITATGQRVTLRCSPRSGDLSVYWYQQSLDQGLQFLIQYYNGEERAKGNILERFSAQQFPDLHSELNLSSLELGDSALYFCASSVGLRGMAGTQYFGPGTRLTVL.

In regard to this clone: One junction end does not reproduce the germline sequence, and a read error may be involved. The chain carries TRBV7-9 and TRBJ1-1; 9 bases agree with TRBD1. This CDR3 has 15 amino acids. Germline CDR1 and CDR2: SEHNR and FQNEAQ (reference sequence). CDR3 residues: CSSSLQGEGQGEAFF. The CDR3 nucleotides read TGTTCCAGCAGCTTACAAGGGGAGGGACAGGGTGAAGCTTTCTTT.

This clone was counted a single time. The J gene is TRBJ1-1, the V gene TRBV5-1; maybe TRBD1 (5 bases). V lost 4 bases and J 4 bases, leaving 17 bases between the germline ends. The CDR3 is made up of 15 amino acids. Germline assignment: CDR1 SGHRS and CDR2 YFSETQ. The CDR3 region is CASSKLGGGSTEAFF. The CDR3 bases are TGCGCCAGCAGCAAATTGGGTGGGGGGAGCACTGAAGCTTTCTTT.

This clone was recorded only once. The genes are TRBV27 and TRBJ2-3; the D gene is possibly TRBD1 (5 bases). Germline V gives CDR1 MNHEY, CDR2 SMNVEV (reference sequence). Trimming pared 2 bases from V and 6 bases from J, leaving 21 bases between. The CDR3 covers 17 residues. CDR3 protein: CASSLISFLQGADTQYF. The CDR3 coding sequence is TGTGCCAGCAGTTTAATTTCTTTCCTGCAAGGGGCGGATACGCAGTATTTT.

This clone appeared a few times. The chain carries TRBV7-2 and TRBJ1-2; TRBD1 matches at 7 bases. The length of the CDR3 is 13 residues. The junction had 2 bases not matched to a gene; V was cut back by 3 bases and J by 4 bases. Germline V lookup: CDR1 SGHTA, CDR2 FQGNSA. As DNA, the CDR3 is TGTGCCAGCAGCTTGGACAGGACCTATGGCTACACCTTC. Residues: CASSLDRTYGYTF.

The chain combines TRBV7-2 with TRBJ1-5; D is undetermined. Germline CDR1 is SGHTA and CDR2 is FQGNSA. There are 15 residues in the CDR3. V lost 6 bases and J lost 2, with 14 bases in between. In nucleotides, the CDR3 is TGTGCCAGCAGTCCCATTTACACAGGCAATCAGCCCCAGCATTTT. This codes for CASSPIYTGNQPQHF.

This rearrangement joins TRBV27 to TRBJ2-1, with D possibly being TRBD2 (6 bases). The V and J ends lost 7 bases and 0 bases respectively, with 16 bases between them. Germline V gives CDR1 MNHEY, CDR2 SMNVEV (reference sequence). This CDR3 has 16 amino acids. CDR3 nucleotide sequence: TGTGCCAGCACAATCTTGGGGGGTAGCTCCTACAATGAGCAGTTCTTC. This codes for CASTILGGSSYNEQFF.

The genes are TRBV14 and TRBJ1-4; D may be TRBD1 (5 bases). Germline loops: CDR1 SGHDN, CDR2 FVKESK. Deletions cut 0 bases from V and 3 bases from J, with 20 bases between. The CDR3 runs to 19 residues. CDR3 sequence reads: CASSQDRNGRGEANEKLFF. The CDR3 nucleotides are TGTGCCAGCAGCCAAGATCGGAATGGACGGGGGGAGGCTAATGAAAAACTGTTTTTT.

The chain couples TRBV6-1 to TRBJ2-1; 9 bases are shared with TRBD1. After removal of 6 bases from V and 9 bases from J, the junction contained 9 bases not matched to a gene. The CDR3 has 14 amino acids. Germline V CDR1 and CDR2: MNHNS, SASEGT. In DNA, the CDR3 is TGTGCCAGCAGGGACAGGGGCACCTCATCTGAGCAGTTCTTC. Protein product: CASRDRGTSSEQFF.

Turning to this clone: A junction end diverges from the germline sequence, so it may reflect a read error. The chain is built from TRBV7-9 and TRBJ2-2, with 14 bases lining up with TRBD2. CDR3 length: 18 residues. Per the germline V gene, CDR1 is SEHNR and CDR2 is FQNEAQ (reference sequence). The CDR3 DNA follows: TGTTCCAGCAGCTCCGGGACTAGCGGGGGAATAAGAACCGGGGAGCTGTTTTTT. It encodes CSSSSGTSGGIRTGELFF.

The chain has TRBV2 and TRBJ2-1; 8 positions match TRBD1. Trimming cost V 7 bases and J 5 bases; bases outside gene matches: 10. The CDR3 has 15 residues. Germline V lookup: CDR1 SNHLY, CDR2 FYNNEI. The CDR3 nucleotides read TGTGCCAGCACCAGAATGGGACAGGAGAACAATGAGCAGTTCTTC. It is translated as CASTRMGQENNEQFF. The full variable domain, in which reference TRBV2 and TRBJ2-1 provide the parts outside the CDR3, is EPEVTQTPSHQVTQMGQEVILRCVPISNHLYFYWYRQILGQKVEFLVSFYNNEISEKSEIFDDQFSVERPDGSNFTLKIRSTKLEDSAMYFCASTRMGQENNEQFFGPGTRLTVL.

V gene TRBV28 combines with J gene TRBJ1-1, with a possible D match to TRBD1 (6 bases). Trimming stripped 4 bases from V and 4 bases from J, with 7 bases between. The CDR3 totals 12 residues. Germline loops: CDR1 MDHEN, CDR2 SYDVKM. The CDR3 DNA reads as TGTGCCAGCAGTTACAGGGTCACTGAAGCTTTCTTT. Amino acids: CASSYRVTEAFF.

This chain connects TRBV7-9 to TRBJ1-2; 12 bases line up with TRBD1. The CDR3 is made up of 17 amino acids. The V and J ends lost 5 bases and 8 bases, in that order; junction bases with no gene match: 15. Germline lookup yields CDR1 SEHNR and CDR2 FQNEAQ (reference sequence). CDR3 amino acids: CASSLRDTGTGGNGYTF. The CDR3 DNA is TGTGCCAGCAGCCTTAGAGATACCGGGACAGGGGGCAACGGCTACACCTTC. Full variable domain (outside the CDR3, taken from reference TRBV7-9 and TRBJ1-2): DTGVSQNPRHKITKRGQNVTFRCDPISEHNRLYWYRQTLGQGPEFLTYFQNEAQLEKSRLLSDRFSAERPKGSFSTLEIQRTEQGDSAMYLCASSLRDTGTGGNGYTFGSGTRLTVV.

In the case of this clone: The junction and the germline gene differ at one end; a read error may be behind it. This rearrangement joins TRBV7-7 to TRBJ2-5, with D uncertain. Germline V CDR1 and CDR2: SSHAT, FNYEAQ (reference sequence). The CDR3 has 13 residues. The CDR3 DNA reads as TGTGCTAGCAGCTCCAACAACCGAGAGACCCAGTACTTC. Its protein is CASSSNNRETQYF.

V gene TRBV11-2 combines with J gene TRBJ1-5; the D gene is possibly TRBD1 (5 bases). This CDR3 is built from 13 residues. V was shortened by 2 bases and J by 5 bases, with 7 bases between the two germline ends. Germline V CDR1 and CDR2: SGHAT, FQNNGV. The DNA for the CDR3 is TGTGCCAGCAGCTTAACCAGGGATCAGCCCCAGCATTTT. It yields the protein CASSLTRDQPQHF.

This CDR3 reads CASSLQGVGNNEQFF. In DNA, the CDR3 is TGTGCCAGCAGCTTACAGGGGGTGGGGAACAATGAGCAGTTCTTC. The chain links TRBV7-6 to TRBJ2-1; 7 nucleotides align to TRBD1. After removal of 2 bases from V and 5 bases from J, the junction contained 6 bases not matched to a gene. Germline V gene lookup returns CDR1 SGHVS and CDR2 FNYEAQ. The CDR3 extends over 15 amino acids.

This clone was seen just once. This chain connects TRBV15 to TRBJ1-2; D remains unclear. V dropped 3 bases and J dropped 7 bases, with 21 bases sitting between them. Germline CDR1 LNHNV, CDR2 YYDKDF (reference sequence). The CDR3 has 16 amino acids. CDR3 residues: CATSSQSVLEAFGYTF. The DNA of the CDR3 is TGTGCCACCAGCAGCCAGAGTGTACTAGAAGCTTTTGGCTACACCTTC. Full variable domain (remainder filled in from reference TRBV15 and TRBJ1-2): DAMVIQNPRYQVTQFGKPVTLSCSQTLNHNVMYWYQQKSSQAPKLLFHYYDKDFNNEADTPDNFQSRRPNTSFCFLDIRSPGLGDTAMYLCATSSQSVLEAFGYTFGSGTRLTVV.

The V gene is TRBV7-6, the J gene TRBJ2-5, with a possible D match to TRBD2 (6 bases). V shed 1 base and J shed 5 bases, with 17 bases lying between them. The germline gives CDR1 SGHVS, CDR2 FNYEAQ. The CDR3 consists of 16 residues. In DNA form, the CDR3 reads TGTGCCAGCAGCTTAGAAACAGGTTTTGGGGGGGAGACCCAGTACTTC. This translates into CASSLETGFGGETQYF.

The CDR3 loop reads CASSRGVVFYGYTF. The CDR3 DNA is TGTGCCAGCAGCCGGGGGGTAGTTTTCTATGGCTACACCTTC. The rearrangement joins TRBV28 to TRBJ1-2; possibly TRBD1 for D (5 bases). Germline loops: CDR1 MDHEN, CDR2 SYDVKM. Trimming removed 6 bases from V and 4 bases from J, with 15 bases in between. The CDR3 has 14 residues.

This rearrangement joins TRBV6-1 to TRBJ1-5; 8 positions agree with TRBD1. There are 15 residues in the CDR3. The J segment lost 5 bases and the V segment lost 6 bases, leaving 9 bases of the junction unmatched. CDR1 is MNHNS, CDR2 SASEGT, per germline. The CDR3 DNA reads TGTGCCAGCAGGAGGGGACAGGACCCGGATCAGCCCCAGCATTTT. Its translation is CASRRGQDPDQPQHF.

J is TRBJ2-3 and V is TRBV7-2; 11 bases fit TRBD2. V lost 5 bases to trimming and J lost 3 bases; unmatched junction nucleotides: 4. Looked up from germline, CDR1 is SGHTA and CDR2 is FQGNSA. This CDR3 spans 15 amino acids. CDR3 in DNA: TGTGCCAGCAGCCTAACTAGCGGGAGTACAGATACGCAGTATTTT. Protein: CASSLTSGSTDTQYF. The whole variable domain, filled in from reference TRBV7-2 and TRBJ2-3, reads GAGVSQSPSNKVTEKGKDVELRCDPISGHTALYWYRQSLGQGLEFLIYFQGNSAPDKSGLPSDRFSAERTGGSVSTLTIQRTQQEDSAVYLCASSLTSGSTDTQYFGPGTRLTVL.

The V gene is TRBV29-1, the J gene TRBJ2-1, with D perhaps matching TRBD1 (5 bases). The ends were cut back, 4 bases at V and 7 bases at J, with 14 bases in the middle. The CDR3 length is 13 residues. Germline V gives CDR1 SQVTM, CDR2 ANQGSEA. CDR3 sequence (DNA): TGCAGCGTTGTCAGGGCGTCGTGGAATGAGCAGTTCTTC. Translating it yields CSVVRASWNEQFF.